Shown below are 17 T cell receptor beta chains from a single sample sequenced in a study of shared T cell receptors in the human thymus. The repertoire was sequenced with immunoSEQ multiplex PCR; TCRdb's copy has only in-frame clones and lacks some. Here the sample spans 650,000 to 950,000 clones, approximately 85% being singletons. These same data were also listed under a study on human thymus T cells.

What was sequenced was thymocytes. Receptor source: a girl less than two years old with a congenital heart defect.

The V gene is TRBV9, the J gene TRBJ2-1; D might be TRBD1 (5 bases). Trimming took 0 bases from V and 2 from J, leaving 9 bases between them. Germline lookup yields CDR1 SGDLS and CDR2 YYNGEE. This CDR3 has 15 amino acids. In nucleotides, the CDR3 is TGTGCCAGCAGCGTAGGTTTAGGGGCCTACAATGAGCAGTTCTTC. Its protein product is CASSVGLGAYNEQFF.

The chain uses TRBV4-1 and TRBJ2-7; D is possibly TRBD1 (6 bases). CDR1 MGHRA and CDR2 YSYEKL come from the germline V gene. This CDR3 contains 15 residues. Trimming took off 1 base at V and 3 bases at J, with 13 bases between the two ends. The CDR3 reads CASSQAPQGRYEQYF. The CDR3 DNA follows: TGCGCCAGCAGCCAAGCCCCCCAGGGGCGCTACGAGCAGTACTTC.

This clone has just one count. The V call is TRBV29-1, the J call TRBJ2-5; D is possibly TRBD1 (6 bases). The CDR3 totals 15 residues. The germline gives CDR1 SQVTM, CDR2 ANQGSEA. V lost 2 bases to trimming and J lost 5 bases, with 18 bases between them. The CDR3 coding sequence is TGCAGCGTTGAAAGGGGGAGCCAGGTAGAGGAGACCCAGTACTTC. Protein product: CSVERGSQVEETQYF.

This clone is a singleton in its sample. The V gene is TRBV4-3, the J gene TRBJ1-1; weak D call: TRBD1 (6 bases). V lost 1 base, J lost 4 bases, and 16 bases lay in between. The CDR3 spans 16 residues. Germline V gene lookup returns CDR1 LGHNA and CDR2 YSLEER. This CDR3 reads CASSQVGGRALTEAFF. CDR3 nucleotide sequence: TGCGCCAGCAGCCAAGTAGGGGGTCGCGCCCTCACTGAAGCTTTCTTT.

This rearrangement joins TRBV6-1 to TRBJ1-5; 8 bases fit TRBD1. This CDR3 is 15 amino acids long. The V gene's germline CDR1 is MNHNS and CDR2 SASEGT. The trim removed 3 bases at V and 3 bases at J, leaving 4 bases unmatched. The CDR3 protein is CASSDSGGPNQPQHF. The CDR3 coding sequence is TGTGCCAGCAGTGACTCAGGGGGCCCCAATCAGCCCCAGCATTTT.

V is TRBV4-3 and J is TRBJ2-5; 10 nucleotides align to TRBD2. This CDR3 has 15 residues. Germline-derived CDR1 and CDR2 are LGHNA and YSLEER. Unmatched junction bases numbered 4, after V lost 3 bases and J lost 3 bases. This chain's CDR3 is CASSQLLAGKETQYF. CDR3 nucleotides: TGCGCCAGCAGCCAGCTACTAGCGGGGAAAGAGACCCAGTACTTC.

This clone is a singleton in its sample. The rearrangement uses TRBV7-2 and TRBJ2-5; 7 bases map to TRBD2. Trimming removed 3 bases from V and 5 bases from J; junction bases left unmatched: 6. The CDR3 runs 14 residues. Germline V gene lookup returns CDR1 SGHTA and CDR2 FQGNSA. CDR3 amino acids: CASSFKRDVETQYF. The CDR3, as DNA: TGTGCCAGCAGCTTCAAGCGGGACGTCGAGACCCAGTACTTC.

The rearrangement links TRBV14 to TRBJ1-1, with D hard to call. Germline CDR1 and CDR2: SGHDN and FVKESK. There are 16 residues in the CDR3. The V and J ends lost 3 bases and 4 bases respectively, with 18 bases between them. The DNA for the CDR3 is TGTGCCAGCAGCCAGCCCATAACAGAGATAGGCACTGAAGCTTTCTTT. Protein product: CASSQPITEIGTEAFF.

The rearrangement joins TRBV5-6 to TRBJ1-6, with 8 bases matching TRBD1. CDR1 SGHDT and CDR2 YYEEEE come from the germline V gene. This CDR3 comprises 16 residues. Trimming at V came to 5 bases and at J to 7 bases, leaving 11 bases not matched to a gene. CDR3 sequence: CASRNGTGPVNSPLHF. As DNA, the CDR3 is TGTGCCAGCAGAAATGGGACAGGCCCCGTAAATTCACCCCTCCACTTT.

The chain recombines TRBV7-2 with TRBJ1-1, with D hard to call. The germline CDR1 and CDR2 sequences are SGHTA and FQGNSA. This CDR3 contains 15 residues. The ends were cut back, 1 base at V and 2 bases at J, with 11 bases in the middle. The CDR3 loop reads CASSLVGQKNTEAFF. CDR3 bases: TGTGCCAGCAGCTTAGTGGGCCAGAAAAACACTGAAGCTTTCTTT.

Written as DNA, the CDR3 is TGCGCCAGCAGCTTGGGTCTAGTGGGAGGTGGGAACACTGAAGCTTTCTTT. This translates into CASSLGLVGGGNTEAFF. The rearrangement uses TRBV5-1 and TRBJ1-1, with no clear D. The germline V gene encodes CDR1 SGHRS and CDR2 YFSETQ. This CDR3 comprises 17 residues. Trimming removed 0 bases at V and 1 base at J, with 16 bases between.

The J gene is TRBJ1-1, the V gene TRBV14, with D maybe TRBD1 (6 bases). CDR1 is SGHDN, CDR2 FVKESK, per germline. V shed 7 bases and J shed 3 bases, with 9 bases lying between them. The length of the CDR3 is 12 residues. As DNA, the CDR3 is TGTGCCAGCACCCCAGGGGACACTGAAGCTTTCTTT. This codes for CASTPGDTEAFF.

This clone was observed once. This chain links TRBV4-1 with TRBJ2-7; TRBD1 aligns across 8 bases. This CDR3 contains 13 residues. Germline values: CDR1 MGHRA, CDR2 YSYEKL. Trimming at V came to 6 bases and at J to 6 bases, leaving 7 bases not matched to a gene. The DNA for the CDR3 is TGCGCCAGCAGTCCGGACAGGGCACGCGAGCAGTACTTC. Protein product: CASSPDRAREQYF.

The gene calls are TRBV4-1 and TRBJ1-2, with TRBD1 as a possible D gene (6 bases). This CDR3 has 14 residues. Germline lookup yields CDR1 MGHRA and CDR2 YSYEKL. V was pared by 8 bases and J by 4 bases, with 17 bases between. The CDR3 region is CASRRSDSSYGYTF. CDR3 sequence (DNA): TGCGCCAGCCGAAGGTCGGACAGCTCCTATGGCTACACCTTC.

The CDR3 DNA reads TGTGCCAGCAAAACAACAAACGACAGTAATAATCAGCCCCAGCATTTT. Amino acid sequence: CASKTTNDSNNQPQHF. The rearrangement joins TRBV28 to TRBJ1-5; tentative D call: TRBD1 (5 bases). CDR1 MDHEN and CDR2 SYDVKM come from the germline V gene. The CDR3 spans 16 residues. Trimming pared 7 bases from V and 4 bases from J, leaving 20 bases between.

V and J are TRBV28 and TRBJ1-6; 8 bases are shared with TRBD1. Germline values: CDR1 MDHEN, CDR2 SYDVKM. CDR3 size: 13 residues. J was trimmed by 6 bases and V by 7 bases; bases with no gene match: 2. The CDR3 loop reads CASKDRANSPLHF. CDR3 sequence (DNA): TGTGCCAGCAAGGACAGGGCTAATTCACCCCTCCACTTT.

CDR3 protein: CASRSTGGLQYF. The DNA of the CDR3 is TGTGCCAGCAGGTCTACCGGGGGGCTGCAGTATTTT. V is TRBV5-6 and J is TRBJ2-3, with D perhaps TRBD2 (7 bases). V was trimmed by 5 bases and J by 11 bases, leaving 15 bases between them. The CDR3 runs 12 residues. Germline assignment: CDR1 SGHDT and CDR2 YYEEEE.